A selection of T cell receptor beta chains follows, all from one sample in a study of cytomegalovirus exposure and HLA in healthy donors. Some clones are missing from TCRdb's copy, which holds only in-frame ones; the method was immunoSEQ multiplex PCR. The sample lists 200,000 to 250,000 clones, 83% occurring once. The sample consisted of PBMCs. These receptors all stem from a woman younger than 30 in good health and CMV-seronegative. Each CDR3 is given with its conserved first and last residue. The D gene is left open where the match is weak. Clone size is shown for a subset of rows, as once, few, many or a class of expanded clone.

j_call,cdr3_length,v_call,d_call,clone_size,cdr3_nt,cdr3_aa
TRBJ2-5,13,TRBV30,NA,NA,TGTGCCTGGAGTCCTGGTGCAGGAGAGACCCAGTACTTC,CAWSPGAGETQYF
TRBJ2-7,17,TRBV11-2,TRBD2,NA,TGTGCCAGCAGCTTAGATAGGGAGCGGGAGTCTGTCTACGAGCAGTACTTC,CASSLDRERESVYEQYF
TRBJ1-5,12,TRBV25-1,TRBD1,NA,TGTGCCAGCAGCCACAGGGGTCAGCCCCAGCATTTT,CASSHRGQPQHF
TRBJ1-3,15,TRBV29-1,NA,few,TGCAGCGCCGCCTATAGCCAGCTCTCTGGAAACACCATATATTTT,CSAAYSQLSGNTIYF
TRBJ1-2,13,TRBV12-5,NA,NA,TGTGCTAGTGGTTTAGGTGGCAACTATGGCTACACCTTC,CASGLGGNYGYTF
TRBJ2-1,17,TRBV27,NA,NA,TGTGCCAGCAGTTCCCCAGGGGTAGCGCGAATCTACAATGAGCAGTTCTTC,CASSSPGVARIYNEQFF
TRBJ2-7,15,TRBV5-1,NA,NA,TGCGCCAGCAGCTTGTGGGCAGGGTCATCCTACGAGCAGTACTTC,CASSLWAGSSYEQYF
TRBJ1-2,13,TRBV30,NA,NA,TGTGCCTGGAGTGTATACATTGGGCCTGGCTACACCTTC,CAWSVYIGPGYTF
TRBJ1-4,18,TRBV27,NA,NA,TGTGCCAGCAGTTTATCGGCCGGGACCGAGCGCGAGGATGAAAAACTGTTTTTT,CASSLSAGTEREDEKLFF
TRBJ1-4,14,TRBV5-1,TRBD1,few,TGCGCCAGCACCTGGGGGACAGGGGGCGAAAAACTGTTTTTT,CASTWGTGGEKLFF
TRBJ1-5,13,TRBV6-1,TRBD1,once,TGTGCCAGCAGTACAGGGGAAAATCAGCCCCAGCATTTT,CASSTGENQPQHF
TRBJ2-7,15,TRBV5-6,NA,NA,TGTGCCAGCAGCTTGGTGGGGGGGGCCTCCTACGAGCAGTACTTC,CASSLVGGASYEQYF
TRBJ2-1,16,TRBV27,NA,NA,TGTGCCAGCAGTCCGCAGGTTTTGGCCTTTTCGGATGAGCAGTTCTTC,CASSPQVLAFSDEQFF
TRBJ1-1,15,TRBV7-3,TRBD1,NA,TGTGCCAGCAGTCTAGACAGGGGTGGTATCGGTGAAGCTTTCTTT,CASSLDRGGIGEAFF
TRBJ1-5,13,TRBV19,TRBD1,NA,TGTGCCAGTAGTATTCTGGACAGGGAACCCCAGCATTTT,CASSILDREPQHF
TRBJ2-5,13,TRBV5-1,NA,NA,TGCGCCAGCAGCGTCGGGGGCCCCGAGAGCCAGTACTTC,CASSVGGPESQYF
TRBJ1-2,17,TRBV7-9,TRBD1,NA,TGTGCCAGCAGCTTACTACAGGGAGGCAGGGGGCGAAATGGCTACACCTTC,CASSLLQGGRGRNGYTF
TRBJ1-1,16,TRBV10-3,NA,NA,TGTGCCATCAGGAGCGAGGGGTCTCCGACCTTAGCTGAAGCTTTCTTT,CAIRSEGSPTLAEAFF
TRBJ2-2,15,TRBV25-1,TRBD1,NA,TGTGCCAGCAGTGACCCGAGGACAGGTACCGGGGAGCTGTTTTTT,CASSDPRTGTGELFF
TRBJ1-2,14,TRBV13,NA,NA,TGTGCCAGCAGCTTGGCGGGGGGCGGCGATGGCTACACCTTC,CASSLAGGGDGYTF
TRBJ2-5,17,TRBV11-2,NA,NA,TGTGCCAGCAGCCTCCGCCGGGGACCCGTATATAAAGAGACCCAGTACTTC,CASSLRRGPVYKETQYF
TRBJ2-2,13,TRBV29-1,NA,NA,TGCAGCGGTCGACAGTTAGTCACCGGGGAGCTGTTTTTT,CSGRQLVTGELFF
TRBJ2-3,15,TRBV2,TRBD1,NA,TGTGCCAGCATCCGACAGGGGTATTTCACAGATACGCAGTATTTT,CASIRQGYFTDTQYF
TRBJ1-2,17,TRBV4-2,NA,NA,TGTGCCAGCAGCCAAGACGTAGCGGACAGCACCAACTATGGCTACACCTTC,CASSQDVADSTNYGYTF
TRBJ2-5,16,TRBV5-1,TRBD2,NA,TGCGCCAGCAGCCCTAGCGGCGGTAGCACTCTGGAGACCCAGTACTTC,CASSPSGGSTLETQYF
TRBJ1-2,15,TRBV5-6,TRBD1,NA,TGTGCCAGCAGCCCGGGACAGGGGACGGTCTATGGCTACACCTTC,CASSPGQGTVYGYTF
TRBJ2-1,16,TRBV5-1,TRBD2,few,TGCGCCAGCAGCCCCGGGGCAGCGGGAGGCTACAATGAGCAGTTCTTC,CASSPGAAGGYNEQFF
TRBJ2-7,15,TRBV27,TRBD2,NA,TGTGCCAGCAGTTTAAAGAGCGGGGCTCCCCACGAGCAGTACTTC,CASSLKSGAPHEQYF
TRBJ2-7,14,TRBV27,TRBD1,NA,TGTGCCAGCGGCGACAGGGGGCTAGCCTACGAGCAGTACTTC,CASGDRGLAYEQYF
TRBJ1-6,14,TRBV30,NA,NA,TGTGCCTGGAGTCCCGGGACCCGTAGTATTCCCCTCCACTTT,CAWSPGTRSIPLHF
TRBJ1-6,15,TRBV27,TRBD1,few,TGTGCCAGCAGTTTATTAGGGACAGATAATTCACCCCTCCACTTT,CASSLLGTDNSPLHF
TRBJ2-1,16,TRBV6-4,TRBD2,NA,TGTGCCAGCAGTGAGAAAGGGACTAGCGGATACAATGAGCAGTTCTTC,CASSEKGTSGYNEQFF
TRBJ2-2,15,TRBV7-7,TRBD2,once,TGTGCCAGCAGCTTAGTAGCGGGAGGCACCGGGGAGCTGTTTTTT,CASSLVAGGTGELFF
TRBJ1-1,14,TRBV11-1,NA,NA,TGTGCCAGCAGCTTTGATGGGAGAAGAGATGGGGCTTTCTTT,CASSFDGRRDGAFF
TRBJ2-7,14,TRBV7-9,TRBD1,few,TGTGCCAGCAGCTTGAAAGGGGGCTCCTTCGAGCAGTACTTC,CASSLKGGSFEQYF
TRBJ1-5,13,TRBV5-1,NA,NA,TGCGCCAGCAGCTTAGAAGGGGGACAGCCCCAGCATTTT,CASSLEGGQPQHF
TRBJ2-3,12,TRBV30,NA,NA,TGTGCCTGGAGTCACGGGTCGGATACGCAGTATTTT,CAWSHGSDTQYF
TRBJ1-1,15,TRBV28,NA,NA,TGTGCCGCAGCAGCACTCCCCCCCATGAACACTGAAGCTTTCTTT,CAAAALPPMNTEAFF
TRBJ1-5,13,TRBV30,TRBD1,NA,TGTGCCTGGGGGACAGGGGGTGATCAGCCCCAGCATTTT,CAWGTGGDQPQHF
TRBJ2-5,17,TRBV6-1,TRBD1,NA,TGTGCCAGCAGTGCAATCCCGGGACAGGGGTTTCAAGAGACCCAGTACTTC,CASSAIPGQGFQETQYF
TRBJ2-1,13,TRBV9,NA,once,TGTGCCAGCAGCGTAGCCGAATACAATGAGCAGTTCTTC,CASSVAEYNEQFF
TRBJ2-7,13,TRBV4-1,NA,NA,TGCGCCAGCAGCCTTGGGGTAGCCTACGAGCAGTACTTC,CASSLGVAYEQYF
TRBJ1-1,14,TRBV5-1,NA,many,TGCGCCAGCAGCCCCACTCAGGTGAACACTGAAGCTTTCTTT,CASSPTQVNTEAFF
TRBJ1-1,13,TRBV7-9,NA,few,TGTGCCAGCAGCGTAACTGAGAACACTGAAGCTTTCTTT,CASSVTENTEAFF
TRBJ2-7,13,TRBV11-2,NA,NA,TGTGCCAGCAGCTCGGACACTCTCTACGAGCAGTACTTC,CASSSDTLYEQYF
TRBJ2-3,15,TRBV2,NA,NA,TGTGCCAGCAGTGGTCGGGTGGTTAGCACAGATACGCAGTATTTT,CASSGRVVSTDTQYF
TRBJ1-1,15,TRBV14,NA,NA,TGTGCCAGCAGCCAAGGGGGGGGTGTTAGGACTGAAGCTTTCTTT,CASSQGGGVRTEAFF
TRBJ1-1,17,TRBV14,NA,NA,TGTGCCAGCAGCCAAGATGTTGGGGCAGTGAGAAACACTGAAGCTTTCTTT,CASSQDVGAVRNTEAFF
TRBJ2-3,15,TRBV21-1,NA,NA,TGTGCCAGCAAAGGACAGGGGACTAGCACAGATACGCAGTATTTT,CASKGQGTSTDTQYF
TRBJ1-2,12,TRBV25-1,NA,NA,TGTGCCAGCAGTGGGAGGATCTATGGCTACACCTTC,CASSGRIYGYTF
TRBJ1-5,15,TRBV6-5,TRBD1,NA,TGTGCCAGCGGGGGGGACAGGGGTAGCAATCAGCCCCAGCATTTT,CASGGDRGSNQPQHF
TRBJ2-1,15,TRBV9,NA,NA,TGTGCCAGCACCCCCCCTAGCGATCGGAACAATGAGCAGTTCTTC,CASTPPSDRNNEQFF
TRBJ1-4,15,TRBV2,NA,NA,TGTGCCAGCAGGCGAGGGGGGTTCTATAATGAAAAACTGTTTTTT,CASRRGGFYNEKLFF